This T cell receptor beta chain is from a study of blood T cell repertoires in COVID-19. Study overall: The samples span acute and convalescent COVID-19 from the United States, Italy and Spain. PBMCs, B-cell-depleted T cells, or T cells were the source of the cDNA or gDNA that made up the material.

Per the original methods: How many nucleated cells were present was estimated from reference gene primer amplification. Produced via immunoSEQ multiplex PCR; TCRdb's table is partial and in-frame only. D and trimming come from the DNA, and the V and J calls and clone size come from that table. The sample carries some 240,000 clones, about nine tenths recorded once. The CDR3 is 15 residues long. The trim removed 3 bases at V and 12 bases at J, leaving 10 bases unmatched. The V gene's germline CDR1 is MGHRA and CDR2 YSYEKL. V is TRBV4-1 and J is TRBJ2-4; 11 bases are a match to TRBD1. The receptor's source is a man aged 55 to 69 who had recovered from COVID-19. Source material: peripheral blood. As DNA, the CDR3 is TGCGCCAGCAGCCAGGAAAAGGACAGGGGGCTTGGTCAGTACTTC. This sequence encodes CASSQEKDRGLGQYF.